This entry features one T cell receptor beta chain sequence. Its antigen has not been determined. The sample holds no much larger clone one base away, and base qualities are not on file. Each donor gave one peripheral blood draw, averaging around 0.11 L, which was collected into heparinised tubes. A BD FACSAria II and a panel including CD45RO, CCR7, CD25, CD127, CD95 and CD27 were used to sort naive, central memory, regulatory and stem cell-like memory CD4+ T cells. Every sorted population had a purity above 95%. Right away, PBMCs were isolated by Lymphoprep density gradient centrifugation and were stained directly, with no culture step. So that batch effects would be minimized, each experiment stained and sorted samples in pairs, pairing one healthy donor with one patient. The data were obtained in a study of beta chain features in type 1 diabetes (dated by TCRdb to between 2018 and 2020). About the study as a whole: Mean age, gender distribution, total cell number and subset yield did not differ between patients and healthy donors. A total of 107,917,701 sorted cells were examined across all samples, and the number of cells per subset was strongly correlated with RNA yield. In the study, TCRB repertoires of sorted circulating CD4+ T cell subsets from recently diagnosed type 1 diabetes patients were compared with those of matched healthy donors. Naive and central memory subsets were obtained from all 30 or so donors, but regulatory and stem cell-like memory subsets were isolated from only 8 patients and roughly eight healthy donors.

The entire amount of isolated RNA was reverse transcribed using the High Capacity cDNA Reverse Transcription Kit, so the sequenced TCRB transcripts were expressed ones. Deep immunoSEQ sequencing was applied to naive, central memory and regulatory T cell samples, giving an average of about 3.7 million total reads per sample. After sorted cells were lysed in RLT buffer, RNA was extracted with DNase-treated RNeasy Micro or Mini kits, with the choice depending on cell number. Each cell subset was processed on its own to prevent cross-contamination, while patient and healthy donor samples were processed together. Using the immunoSEQ multiplex PCR, TCRB sequences were amplified from cDNA into 87-bp fragments spanning the CDR3 region. Sequencing of the amplicons was performed on the Illumina HiSeq platform. In the source study's methods: PCR bias was corrected computationally using synthetic template baselines, and reads within Hamming distance 2 were collapsed, with unmergeable singletons discarded. Reads were aligned to IMGT to assign V, D and J genes, CDR3 length, and insertions or deletions at six rearrangement sites. Within each subset, clonotype counts were normalized to sorted cell number, and only after that were true diversity and Gini coefficients computed with the tcR R package. Repertoire sharing was quantified using the overlap coefficient calculated on TCRB nucleotide sequences. As a proxy for the pre-selection repertoire, out-of-frame TCRB sequences from naive cells were analyzed. TCRdb limited this immuneACCESS table to in-frame rearrangements with V and J called. A share of clones is missing; checked studies link under half to unresolved V genes, and the rest is unexplained. From that table come the V and J calls and clone size; the DNA was used to work out D and trimming. The sample table records hundreds of thousands of clones; around 15% of these occur just once. More than 0.015% of the sample belongs to the ten largest clones.

What the study reported, not specific to this receptor: Only small numbers of individuals were included in the HLA sub-analyses, which left unresolved whether HLA type had any influence on TCRB rearrangement. In all four CD4+ subsets, TCRB CDR3 length was moderately but significantly shorter in type 1 diabetes patients. Naive, central memory and regulatory TCRB repertoires appeared to be more alike among patients than among healthy donors. At VDJ recombination sites, patients with type 1 diabetes made fewer insertions and deleted more nucleotides, a pattern implying thymic rearrangement abnormalities. Shorter templates might have been favored by PCR, but patient and control samples were amplified and corrected together, so both groups would have been affected equally by any skew. Because cDNA rather than genomic DNA was sequenced, highly expressing activated cells could have been over-represented, although no difference in activation and CD3 levels was found between groups.

Taken from cysteine to phenylalanine, the CDR3 has 13 residues. Only the CDR3 portion is preserved as DNA: 39 bases, with reading frame beginning at the first base. CDR1 and CDR2 are drawn from the germline V gene (reference sequence): SEHNR, FQNEAQ. V loses 0 bases of germline sequence and J loses 4 bases, and the interval between the two ends is 6 bases. This TCR was recovered from a man aged 25 to 40 with type 1 diabetes. Sequencing was performed on naive CD4+ T cells from blood. The sample's cell subset or site, from its label and the paper: true naive CD4+ T cells. The V and J genes are TRBV7-9 and TRBJ1-1; a tentative D call is TRBD1 (5 bases match). CDR3 loop: CASSLAQGTEAFF. The nucleotide sequence is TGTGCCAGCAGCTTAGCGCAGGGCACTGAAGCTTTCTTT.